The present T cell receptor beta chain was sequenced within a study of blood T cell repertoires in COVID-19. CDR3 size: 15 residues. CDR1 is SGDLS and CDR2 is YYNGEE in the germline V gene. Germline trimming cut 2 bases from V and 5 bases from J; bases unmatched to any gene: 1. Original analysis: Nucleated cell counts were estimated from reference gene primer amplification. Some clones are missing from TCRdb's copy, which holds only in-frame ones; the method was immunoSEQ multiplex PCR. The DNA was the basis for D and trimming; V, J and clone size are from that table. The sample holds approximately 94,000 clones, less than 90% seen once.

Sequencing was carried out using peripheral blood. V is TRBV9 and J is TRBJ1-6, with 10 positions matching TRBD1. This TCR derives from a man aged 30 to 45 in a cohort sampled during active COVID-19. CDR3 sequence: CASSVDRGHNSPLHF. The DNA for the CDR3 is TGTGCCAGCAGCGTCGACAGGGGGCATAATTCACCCCTCCACTTT.